Listed here are 6 T cell receptor beta chains from one sample, sequenced in a study of blood T cell repertoires in COVID-19. Assay: immunoSEQ multiplex PCR; the TCRdb copy retains only in-frame clones and omits some. The table has 130,000 to 150,000 clones, 84% seen once; the top ten hold 8.8%. Sequenced material: peripheral blood. Receptors originate from a woman of 80 years or more in a cohort sampled during active or convalescent COVID-19.

V and J are TRBV14 and TRBJ1-2; no clear D. Trimming shortened V by 1 base and J by 6 bases, and 9 bases separated the two germline ends. CDR1 and CDR2 from the germline V gene are SGHDN and FVKESK. The CDR3 is 13 amino acids. The CDR3: CASSQARGNGYTF. CDR3 DNA: TGTGCCAGCAGCCAAGCCCGGGGAAATGGCTACACCTTC.

The chain has TRBV7-3 and TRBJ2-1; no clear D gene. The CDR3 is made up of 15 amino acids. Between the trimmed V and J ends, which lost 1 base and 0 bases, there was a span of 7 bases. The germline V gene encodes CDR1 SGHTA and CDR2 FQGTGA. CDR3 bases: TGTGCCAGCAGCTTAAGACTTTCCTCCTACAATGAGCAGTTCTTC. It specifies CASSLRLSSYNEQFF.

V gene TRBV7-3 combines with J gene TRBJ2-3; 8 nucleotides match TRBD2. The CDR3 runs to 15 residues. The germline CDR1 and CDR2 sequences are SGHTA and FQGTGA. Trimming at V came to 2 bases and at J to 2 bases, leaving 3 bases not matched to a gene. CDR3 loop: CASSLGGGLTDTQYF. The CDR3 DNA reads as TGTGCCAGCAGCTTAGGCGGGGGGCTCACAGATACGCAGTATTTT.

A single count supports this clone. The genes are TRBV18 and TRBJ2-7; 8 nucleotides line up with TRBD1. The CDR3 runs 13 residues. V gave up 3 bases and J gave up 7 bases; unmatched junction bases: 5. Germline loops: CDR1 KGHSH, CDR2 LQKENI. In DNA form, the CDR3 reads TGTGCCAGCTCACCGGACAGGGTCGGAGAGCAGTACGTC. Amino acid sequence: CASSPDRVGEQYV.

CDR3 in DNA: TGTGCCAGCAGTCCCGGACAGGCGGGGATGCCGTATGGCTACACCTTC. Protein product: CASSPGQAGMPYGYTF. J is TRBJ1-2 and V is TRBV28; 7 nucleotides match TRBD1. Unmatched junction bases numbered 14, after V lost 5 bases and J lost 5 bases. The V gene's germline CDR1 is MDHEN and CDR2 SYDVKM. The CDR3 spans 16 residues.

The rearrangement uses TRBV15 and TRBJ1-2; 11 bases align to TRBD1. The CDR3 extends over 15 amino acids. In germline, CDR1 is LNHNV, CDR2 YYDKDF (reference sequence). The V segment lost 3 bases and the J segment 7 bases; nucleotides outside the gene matches: 7. As DNA, the CDR3 is TGTGCCACCAGCAGTGTGCCGGGACAGGGGGTTGGCTACACCTTC. Its translation is CATSSVPGQGVGYTF. Using reference TRBV15 and TRBJ1-2 for the parts outside the CDR3, the full variable domain is DAMVIQNPRYQVTQFGKPVTLSCSQTLNHNVMYWYQQKSSQAPKLLFHYYDKDFNNEADTPDNFQSRRPNTSFCFLDIRSPGLGDTAMYLCATSSVPGQGVGYTFGSGTRLTVV.